The entry that follows covers one T cell receptor beta chain sequence. V was pared by 11 bases and J by 4 bases, with 6 bases of the junction left unmatched. This CDR3 region has 14 residues. Germline CDR1 reads ENHRY; CDR2 reads SYGVKD. This record comes from a study of OX40 agonist ivuxolimab in advanced cancers. Across the study: From roughly 20 to 85 years was the age range, with a mean of roughly 59 years, and roughly 83% were male.

Profiled with immunoSEQ multiplex PCR; TCRdb holds only in-frame clones, not every one. Of around 64,000 clones detected, over 70% appear once; the ten largest clones hold 1.2%. The receptor was derived from an adult with an advanced solid tumor such as melanoma, head and neck, liver or kidney cancer. J is TRBJ2-7 and V is TRBV10-3; 15 nucleotides agree with TRBD2. The sample consisted of CD4+ or CD8+ T cells sorted from blood, taken in a trial of the OX40 agonist ivuxolimab. This chain's CDR3 is CAAGLAGGRYEQYF. The CDR3 DNA reads TGTGCCGCCGGACTAGCGGGGGGGCGATACGAGCAGTACTTC.